These T cell receptor beta chains were read from a single sample in a study of STAT5B mutations in CD4+ large granular lymphocyte leukemia. TCRdb's table, derived via immunoSEQ multiplex PCR, lists solely in-frame clones and lacks some. The table records about 50,000 clones, roughly 80% of them present only once. Specimen: CD4+ T cells from blood buffy coats. The origin of the receptors is a human donor in good health. CDR3s include the opening cysteine and the closing phenylalanine or tryptophan. D genes are given only for firm matches. Expanded clones are given a class, and other clones once, few, many or no size at all.

v_gene	j_gene	d_gene	abundance	CDR3aa	CDR3nt
TRBV5-1	TRBJ2-7	TRBD1	.	CASSLVSLLSRDRLNEQYF	TGCGCCAGCAGCTTGGTTAGCCTTCTCTCCCGGGACAGGTTAAACGAGCAGTACTTC
TRBV28	TRBJ2-5	.	.	CASTPKQGYTQTQYF	TGTGCCAGCACCCCTAAACAGGGTTATACACAGACCCAGTACTTC
TRBV4-2	TRBJ2-5	TRBD2	.	CASRPTSGETQYF	TGTGCCAGCAGGCCGACTAGCGGGGAGACCCAGTACTTC
TRBV11-3	TRBJ2-1	.	.	CASSPGGEWRYNEQFF	TGTGCCAGCAGCCCAGGGGGGGAGTGGCGGTACAATGAGCAGTTCTTC
TRBV9	TRBJ2-5	TRBD2	.	CASSSSGIQETQYF	TGTGCCAGCAGCTCGAGCGGGATCCAAGAGACCCAGTACTTC
TRBV11-2	TRBJ2-1	.	.	CASSTLRLYNEQFF	TGTGCCAGCAGCACTCTAAGGCTTTACAATGAGCAGTTCTTC
TRBV30	TRBJ2-3	.	.	CAWDHSTDTQYF	TGTGCCTGGGACCATTCCACAGATACGCAGTATTTT
TRBV9	TRBJ2-3	TRBD2	.	CASTGGGRADTQYF	TGTGCCAGCACCGGGGGGGGGCGGGCAGATACGCAGTATTTT
TRBV18	TRBJ1-1	.	few	CASSPSQLNTEAFF	TGTGCCAGCTCACCAAGTCAGCTGAACACTGAAGCTTTCTTT
TRBV19	TRBJ2-5	TRBD2	once	CASSIAGGRETQYF	TGTGCCAGTAGTATAGCGGGGGGACGGGAGACCCAGTACTTC
TRBV5-5	TRBJ2-3	.	.	CASSLMRQGRFDTQYF	TGTGCCAGCAGCTTGATGCGTCAGGGGCGCTTCGATACGCAGTATTTT
TRBV5-1	TRBJ1-3	.	.	CASRDTSSGNTIYF	TGCGCCAGCCGGGACACGAGCTCTGGAAACACCATATATTTT
TRBV6-6	TRBJ1-2	.	.	CASSYDTLPNYGYTF	TGTGCCAGCAGTTACGACACCCTCCCTAACTATGGCTACACCTTC
TRBV7-3	TRBJ2-1	TRBD2	.	CASSSQRGNNEQFF	TGTGCCAGCAGCTCTCAGCGGGGGAACAATGAGCAGTTCTTC
TRBV30	TRBJ1-1	.	.	CAWSRGTEAFF	TGTGCCTGGAGCCGGGGCACTGAAGCTTTCTTT
TRBV9	TRBJ2-2	TRBD2	.	CASSVTSGRLLTGELFF	TGTGCCAGCAGCGTGACTAGCGGGAGGCTCCTTACCGGGGAGCTGTTTTTT
TRBV7-9	TRBJ1-5	.	.	CASSQDGNQPQHF	TGTGCCAGCAGCCAGGACGGAAATCAGCCCCAGCATTTT
TRBV5-1	TRBJ1-2	.	.	CASSLAGASGYTF	TGCGCCAGCAGCTTGGCGGGGGCGAGTGGCTACACCTTC
TRBV5-1	TRBJ2-1	.	.	CASSPLRAVYNEQFF	TGCGCCAGCAGCCCCCTCCGCGCTGTCTACAATGAGCAGTTCTTC
TRBV18	TRBJ2-5	.	.	CASSPGLNQETQYF	TGTGCCAGCTCACCGGGGCTTAACCAAGAGACCCAGTACTTC
TRBV5-6	TRBJ2-1	TRBD2	once	CASSFSGLAEHEQFF	TGTGCCAGCAGCTTTTCGGGACTAGCGGAACATGAGCAGTTCTTC
TRBV18	TRBJ1-1	TRBD1	.	CASSRQGRTEAFF	TGTGCCAGCTCACGACAGGGACGCACTGAAGCTTTCTTT
TRBV6-1	TRBJ1-5	.	.	CASSELRAPQPQHF	TGTGCCAGCAGTGAATTGAGGGCACCTCAGCCCCAGCATTTT
TRBV10-3	TRBJ1-4	TRBD1	.	CAIRPGPGQFPHHNEKLFF	TGTGCCATCAGGCCAGGTCCGGGACAGTTTCCGCACCATAATGAAAAACTGTTTTTT
TRBV5-1	TRBJ2-1	TRBD1	.	CASSLERDRGYNEQFF	TGCGCCAGCAGCTTGGAGCGGGACAGGGGCTACAATGAGCAGTTCTTC
TRBV5-4	TRBJ2-5	.	.	CASSLDGSPPKETQYF	TGTGCCAGCAGCTTGGACGGTAGTCCTCCCAAAGAGACCCAGTACTTC
TRBV25-1	TRBJ2-7	.	.	CASSDLGDGTYEQYF	TGTGCCAGCAGTGATTTGGGGGACGGCACCTACGAGCAGTACTTC
TRBV29-1	TRBJ2-5	.	.	CSATRAQETQYF	TGCAGCGCGACAAGGGCACAAGAGACCCAGTACTTC
TRBV7-8	TRBJ2-2	.	.	CASSSRGGNTGELFF	TGTGCCAGCAGCTCTAGGGGAGGCAACACCGGGGAGCTGTTTTTT
TRBV25-1	TRBJ2-5	.	.	CASSRHASLETQYF	TGTGCCAGCAGTCGTCATGCGTCGTTAGAGACCCAGTACTTC
TRBV4-2	TRBJ1-1	.	.	CASSQRGDTEAFF	TGTGCCAGCAGCCAACGGGGGGACACTGAAGCTTTCTTT
TRBV28	TRBJ1-6	.	.	CASSPTVAHNSPLHF	TGTGCCAGCAGTCCCACAGTTGCCCATAATTCACCCCTCCACTTT
TRBV6-5	TRBJ2-1	.	.	CASSYTLDRYNEQFF	TGTGCCAGCAGTTACACACTGGACAGATACAATGAGCAGTTCTTC
TRBV11-3	TRBJ2-3	.	.	CASSLGSLGGLDADTQYF	TGTGCCAGCAGCTTAGGGTCCCTGGGGGGCCTCGACGCAGATACGCAGTATTTT
TRBV6-6	TRBJ2-1	TRBD2	once	CASRGTSGGQMHEQFF	TGTGCCAGCAGGGGGACTAGCGGGGGCCAGATGCATGAGCAGTTCTTC
TRBV18	TRBJ2-1	.	once	CASSPEGEREQFF	TGTGCCAGCTCACCGGAGGGGGAGAGGGAGCAGTTCTTC
TRBV25-1	TRBJ1-3	.	.	CASSVWEINTIYF	TGTGCCAGCAGTGTTTGGGAAATAAACACCATATATTTT
TRBV10-1	TRBJ1-1	.	.	CASSDWQGNGEAFF	TGCGCCAGCAGTGATTGGCAGGGGAATGGTGAAGCTTTCTTT
TRBV29-1	TRBJ2-7	TRBD1	.	CSVEDFTRGREQYF	TGCAGCGTTGAAGATTTCACCAGGGGGCGAGAGCAGTACTTC
TRBV7-2	TRBJ1-1	TRBD1	once	CASSLAGQGSTEAFF	TGTGCCAGCAGCTTAGCGGGACAGGGGAGCACTGAAGCTTTCTTT
TRBV7-8	TRBJ1-6	.	.	CASSFRQAANSPLHF	TGTGCCAGCAGCTTCCGGCAGGCGGCTAATTCACCCCTCCACTTT
TRBV27	TRBJ2-7	.	.	CASSVRRGGDEQYF	TGTGCCAGCAGTGTACGGAGGGGGGGAGATGAGCAGTACTTC
TRBV2	TRBJ1-1	.	.	CATTRGSEAFF	TGTGCCACGACGCGGGGCAGTGAAGCTTTCTTT
TRBV28	TRBJ1-5	.	.	CASRPTGFGSNQPQHF	TGTGCCAGCAGGCCGACAGGTTTTGGTAGCAATCAGCCCCAGCATTTT
TRBV7-6	TRBJ2-2	.	.	CASSSNLGAGPRSGGELFF	TGTGCCAGCAGCTCGAACCTAGGGGCGGGACCTAGGAGTGGCGGGGAGCTGTTTTTT
TRBV2	TRBJ2-7	.	.	CASGPTTYEQYF	TGTGCCAGCGGACCTACCACCTACGAGCAGTACTTC
TRBV14	TRBJ2-2	TRBD2	.	CASRFGGSGELFF	TGTGCCAGCAGGTTCGGGGGGTCCGGGGAGCTGTTTTTT